This T cell receptor beta chain was observed in a study of response to subunit inactivated influenza vaccine. One entry per CDR3 protein results from TCRdb running MiXCR on the RT-PCR reads. The repertoire includes fewer than 800,000 distinct CDR3 sequences, 15% to 19% of them detected once, and approximately 10% sits in the top ten. This clonotype was counted between two and nine times. Germline lookup yields CDR1 SGHTA and CDR2 FQGTGA. V was cut by 0 bases and J by 1 base, with 10 bases left in between. The CDR3 contains 16 residues. The TCR originated in a man aged 50-60 years who received an inactivated influenza vaccine. The sample in question was PBMCs from blood, obtained 11 to 12 days after vaccination. The V gene is TRBV7-3, the J gene TRBJ2-1, with D tentatively TRBD2 (6 bases). CDR3 DNA: TGTGCCAGCAGCTTAACGGGCGGGGTGTCCTACAATGAGCAGTTCTTC. Protein product: CASSLTGGVSYNEQFF.